This T cell receptor beta chain is drawn from a study of blood T cell repertoires in COVID-19. On the study more broadly: The cDNA or gDNA used as material had been derived from T cells, B-cell-depleted T cells, or PBMCs.

Germline loops: CDR1 SEHNR, CDR2 FQNEAQ (reference sequence). The CDR3 is made up of 15 amino acids. Deletions cut 1 base from V and 2 bases from J, with 9 bases between. As processed by the authors: Reference gene primer amplification gave nucleated cell count estimates. Clones were read by immunoSEQ multiplex PCR, and TCRdb kept only the in-frame ones, dropping some. The DNA gave D and trimming, while V, J and clone size come from that table. The data hold 300,000 to 350,000 clones, with about 90% observed a single time. Sequenced sample: PBMCs or T cells enriched from blood (not recorded which). The chain recombines TRBV7-9 with TRBJ1-3; D not resolved. This receptor was obtained from a woman in her 30s who had recovered from COVID-19. The CDR3 here is CASSLVSGAGNTIYF. CDR3 DNA sequence: TGTGCCAGCAGCTTAGTGTCCGGGGCTGGAAACACCATATATTTT.